The 9 T cell receptor beta chains below all came from one sample that was sequenced in a study of PD-1 blockade in classical Hodgkin lymphoma. Generated by immunoSEQ multiplex PCR, the TCRdb table keeps only in-frame clones and is missing some. The data show tens of thousands of clones, roughly three quarters seen once. The time point here: cycle 4 day 1 (C4D1), after 5 to 7 weeks of nivolumab. With no exception, relapse followed autologous stem cell transplantation in all patients, and brentuximab vedotin exposure varied. The sample was peripheral blood mononuclear cells (PBMCs), taken before the fourth cycle of nivolumab. These TCRs come from a human donor with classical Hodgkin lymphoma.

The rearrangement uses TRBV11-2 and TRBJ1-1, with D hard to call. This CDR3 is 13 amino acids long. Trimming took off 5 bases at V and 0 bases at J, with 7 bases between the two ends. Germline V lookup: CDR1 SGHAT, CDR2 FQNNGV. CDR3 amino acids: CASSPRVNTEAFF. CDR3 nucleotides: TGTGCCAGCAGCCCGCGGGTGAACACTGAAGCTTTCTTT.

This chain links TRBV27 with TRBJ2-1; the match to TRBD2 covers 11 bases. With V trimmed by 6 bases and J by 6 bases, 10 bases remained unmatched. The CDR3 contains 16 residues. The germline V gene has CDR1 MNHEY and CDR2 SMNVEV (reference sequence). The CDR3 DNA follows: TGTGCCAGCAGCCAGTATAGCGGGAGGGCCAGCAATGAGCAGTTCTTC. This encodes CASSQYSGRASNEQFF.

The chain has TRBV30 and TRBJ1-6; D remains ambiguous. The germline V gene encodes CDR1 GTSNPN and CDR2 SVGIG (reference sequence). The CDR3 runs to 14 residues. Trimming removed 5 bases from V and 0 bases from J, with 8 bases in between. The DNA for the CDR3 is TGTGCCTGGCAAGTCGGCTCCTATAATTCACCCCTCCACTTT. It yields the protein CAWQVGSYNSPLHF.

The chain uses TRBV4-3 and TRBJ1-6; 7 bases map to TRBD1. CDR1 is LGHNA and CDR2 is YSLEER in the germline V gene. The CDR3 contains 15 residues. The J segment lost 11 bases and the V segment lost 0 bases, leaving 7 bases of the junction unmatched. This CDR3 reads CASSQDLRTGAPLHF. In DNA, the CDR3 is TGCGCCAGCAGCCAAGATCTTAGGACAGGTGCACCCCTCCACTTT.

The rearrangement uses TRBV7-2 and TRBJ2-7; D ambiguous. There are 12 residues in the CDR3. V lost 5 bases and J lost 3, with 8 bases in between. Looked up from germline, CDR1 is SGHTA and CDR2 is FQGNSA. The CDR3 sequence: CASSLPNYEQYF. Here the CDR3 DNA reads TGTGCCAGCAGCCTGCCCAACTACGAGCAGTACTTC.

This chain uses TRBV5-1 with TRBJ2-3; no clear D gene. CDR3 length: 11 residues. Looked up from germline, CDR1 is SGHRS and CDR2 is YFSETQ. V lost 5 bases, J lost 3 bases, and 4 bases lay in between. CDR3 coding DNA: TGCGCCAGCAGTATTACAGATACGCAGTATTTT. It encodes CASSITDTQYF.

CDR3 sequence: CARSPFFPRDRGRGGYGYTF. In DNA, the CDR3 is TGTGCCAGAAGCCCCTTTTTCCCTCGGGACAGGGGGCGCGGAGGCTATGGCTACACCTTC. V is TRBV5-3 and J is TRBJ1-2; TRBD1 matches 12 bases. TRBV5-3 qualifies as an ORF whose function is uncertain. V was clipped by 4 bases and J by 4 bases; unmatched bases: 20. The CDR3 totals 20 residues.

The genes are TRBV27 and TRBJ2-5; possibly TRBD1 or TRBD2 for D (7 bases each). The CDR3 is 16 amino acids. V lost 2 bases to trimming and J lost 5 bases, with 18 bases between them. The germline V gene has CDR1 MNHEY and CDR2 SMNVEV (reference sequence). The CDR3, as DNA: TGTGCCAGCAGTTTACTTATGACAGGGAGGGGTGAGACCCAGTACTTC. It yields the protein CASSLLMTGRGETQYF.

The rearrangement links TRBV5-5 to TRBJ2-5; D is uncertain. V gave up 5 bases and J gave up 5 bases, with 13 bases separating them. Germline V gene lookup returns CDR1 SGHKS and CDR2 YYEKEE (reference sequence). The CDR3 is 13 amino acids. The CDR3 DNA is TGTGCCAGCAGTCACACCATCCACGAGACCCAGTACTTC. Its translation is CASSHTIHETQYF.